One sample yielded the 21 T cell receptor beta chains listed below, sequenced in a study of blood T cell repertoires in COVID-19. Using immunoSEQ multiplex PCR, the repertoire was profiled, and TCRdb retains in-frame clones only, with some absent. Of 15,000 or so clones in the sample, about 90% were seen once. The specimen sequenced was peripheral blood. Receptor source: a human donor in a cohort sampled during active COVID-19.

The sample holds one count of this clone. The gene calls are TRBV29-1 and TRBJ2-6; perhaps TRBD2 as D (5 bases). CDR3 size: 16 residues. Trimming cost V 6 bases and J 0 bases, with 15 bases left between them. CDR1 SQVTM and CDR2 ANQGSEA come from the germline V gene. The CDR3: CSVRLLGDSGANVLTF. Here the CDR3 DNA reads TGCAGCGTGAGATTGCTGGGAGACTCTGGGGCCAACGTCCTGACTTTC.

V is TRBV5-4 and J is TRBJ2-1; TRBD2 matches at 12 bases. The germline gives CDR1 SGHNT, CDR2 YYREEE (reference sequence). V was pared by 4 bases and J by 8 bases, with 7 bases of the junction left unmatched. This CDR3 region has 15 residues. CDR3 in amino acids: CASSAGTSGRHEQFF. The DNA for the CDR3 is TGTGCCAGCAGCGCCGGGACTAGCGGGCGTCATGAGCAGTTCTTC.

The J gene is TRBJ1-2, the V gene TRBV7-3; no definite D call. The germline CDR1 and CDR2 sequences are SGHTA and FQGTGA. The V and J ends lost 5 bases and 4 bases respectively, with 11 bases between them. This CDR3 spans 13 amino acids. The CDR3 region is CASSLDAGYGYTF. CDR3 bases: TGTGCCAGCAGCCTCGACGCAGGCTATGGCTACACCTTC.

This sequence joins TRBV25-1 and TRBJ1-1; D may be TRBD1 (6 bases). Germline assignment: CDR1 MGHDK and CDR2 SYGVNS. The V end lost 7 bases, the J end lost 3 bases, and 18 bases lay between the germline ends. The CDR3 contains 15 residues. Here the CDR3 DNA reads TGTGCCAGCACCGAAGGGGGGGGCAGGGACACTGAAGCTTTCTTT. It yields the protein CASTEGGGRDTEAFF.

This chain links TRBV5-1 with TRBJ2-1; TRBD1 aligns across 8 bases. The CDR3 has 14 residues. Germline CDR1 and CDR2: SGHRS and YFSETQ. The junction had 4 bases not matched to a gene; V was cut back by 4 bases and J by 4 bases. CDR3 in amino acids: CASSPQGEYNEQFF. The DNA for the CDR3 is TGCGCCAGCAGCCCACAGGGGGAGTACAATGAGCAGTTCTTC.

This clone appeared a few times. The V call is TRBV2, the J call TRBJ2-7; 7 positions agree with TRBD1. Trimming at V came to 8 bases and at J to 2 bases, leaving 6 bases not matched to a gene. Germline values: CDR1 SNHLY, CDR2 FYNNEI. The CDR3 length is 13 residues. CDR3 in DNA: TGTGCCAGCTGGGGAGACAGGGCCTACGAGCAGTACTTC. Translation: CASWGDRAYEQYF.

In DNA, the CDR3 is TGTGCCAGCAGCATAAAAGTTAGGCCTCCGGGACAGGGGTCAAGACAGCCCCAGCATTTT. Encoded protein: CASSIKVRPPGQGSRQPQHF. The chain joins TRBV21-1 to TRBJ1-5; the D call of TRBD1 is as the table states it, not checked on the DNA. TRBV21-1 is tagged as a pseudogene. CDR3 size: 20 residues.

This chain connects TRBV28 to TRBJ2-2; D not certain. Germline V gene lookup returns CDR1 MDHEN and CDR2 SYDVKM. Between the trimmed V and J ends, which lost 4 bases and 4 bases, there was a span of 7 bases. The CDR3 contains 13 residues. The CDR3 bases are TGTGCCAGCAGTTCAGATATCACCGGGGAGCTGTTTTTT. It translates to CASSSDITGELFF.

This clone occurred once. The chain uses TRBV7-6 and TRBJ2-5, with 9 bases matching TRBD2. CDR1 is SGHVS, CDR2 FNYEAQ, per germline. The V gene end was trimmed by 2 bases and the J gene end by 3 bases; junction bases not matched to a gene: 7. The CDR3 covers 16 residues. This CDR3 reads CASSLWASGVEETQYF. DNA of the CDR3: TGTGCCAGCAGCTTATGGGCTAGCGGGGTGGAAGAGACCCAGTACTTC.

The chain has TRBV5-4 and TRBJ2-1, with D possibly TRBD1 on 6 matching bases. Germline values: CDR1 SGHNT, CDR2 YYREEE (reference sequence). This CDR3 region has 15 residues. V was clipped by 6 bases and J by 4 bases, with 17 bases between them. This chain's CDR3 is CASNPEVGTYNEQFF. The CDR3 DNA reads as TGTGCCAGCAACCCGGAGGTGGGGACATACAATGAGCAGTTCTTC.

The V gene is TRBV6-5, the J gene TRBJ2-7; TRBD2 might be the D (7 bases). CDR1 is MNHEY, CDR2 SVGAGI, per germline. V lost 6 bases to trimming and J lost 2 bases, with 11 bases between them. The CDR3 sequence is 13 residues long. The chain's CDR3 is CASRGGGAYEQYF. The CDR3 DNA reads as TGTGCCAGCAGAGGGGGAGGGGCCTACGAGCAGTACTTC.

V usage is TRBV6-6 and J usage is TRBJ1-2; tentative D call: TRBD1 (5 bases). The CDR3 loop spans 15 amino acids. Trimming took 7 bases from V and 4 from J, leaving 19 bases between them. Germline V gene data show CDR1 as MNHNY and CDR2 as SVGAGI (reference sequence). The CDR3 reads CASTEIEQDTYGYTF. DNA for the CDR3: TGTGCCAGCACGGAGATAGAACAGGACACCTATGGCTACACCTTC.

The genes are TRBV5-1 and TRBJ2-1, with a possible D match to TRBD2 (6 bases). V lost 0 bases, J lost 0 bases, and 19 bases lay in between. Germline lookup yields CDR1 SGHRS and CDR2 YFSETQ. The CDR3 runs 19 residues. CDR3 sequence reads: CASSLGVSWGGTSYNEQFF. Written as DNA, the CDR3 is TGCGCCAGCAGCTTGGGGGTGTCATGGGGCGGGACCTCCTACAATGAGCAGTTCTTC. Complete variable domain (other parts from reference TRBV5-1 and TRBJ2-1): KAGVTQTPRYLIKTRGQQVTLSCSPISGHRSVSWYQQTPGQGLQFLFEYFSETQRNKGNFPGRFSGRQFSNSRSEMNVSTLELGDSALYLCASSLGVSWGGTSYNEQFFGPGTRLTVL.

This chain uses TRBV30 with TRBJ1-1, with D perhaps matching TRBD1 (5 bases). Deletions cut 0 bases from V and 7 bases from J, with 9 bases between. Germline V gives CDR1 GTSNPN, CDR2 SVGIG (reference sequence). The CDR3 spans 12 residues. The CDR3 DNA is TGTGCCTGGAGTGTACGAACAGGTGAAGCTTTCTTT. This encodes CAWSVRTGEAFF. Full variable domain (missing parts from reference TRBV30 and TRBJ1-1): SQTIHQWPATLVQPVGSPLSLECTVEGTSNPNLYWYRQAAGRGLQLLFYSVGIGQISSEVPQNLSASRPQDRQFILSSKKLLLSDSGFYLCAWSVRTGEAFFGQGTRLTVV.

J is TRBJ2-3 and V is TRBV4-1; 13 nucleotides match TRBD2. CDR1 MGHRA and CDR2 YSYEKL come from the germline V gene. Trimming cost V 2 bases and J 6 bases; bases outside gene matches: 2. This CDR3 spans 15 amino acids. The CDR3 bases are TGCGCCAGCAGCCAAAAGGGACTAGCGGGGGATACGCAGTATTTT. Translation: CASSQKGLAGDTQYF.

The rearrangement joins TRBV7-2 to TRBJ1-5; D not certain. In germline, CDR1 is SGHTA, CDR2 FQGNSA. V lost 2 bases and J 6 bases, leaving 8 bases between the germline ends. This CDR3 comprises 13 residues. Here the CDR3 DNA reads TGTGCCAGCAGCTTAAGGCGGGGTCAGCCCCAGCATTTT. Protein sequence: CASSLRRGQPQHF.

The V and J genes are TRBV6-5 and TRBJ1-2; tentatively, D is TRBD1 (6 bases). The CDR3 has 15 amino acids. The germline V and J ends were trimmed by 5 bases and 4 bases, with 17 bases remaining between them. The germline V gene has CDR1 MNHEY and CDR2 SVGAGI. The DNA of the CDR3 is TGTGCCAGCAGTCTCATGCAGGGGAATACCTATGGCTACACCTTC. Amino acid sequence: CASSLMQGNTYGYTF.

CDR3 protein: CSASFVRSDEQYF. The CDR3 bases are TGCAGTGCTAGTTTCGTCCGCTCGGACGAGCAGTACTTC. V usage is TRBV20-1 and J usage is TRBJ2-7, with D unresolved. The V end was cut by 3 bases, the J end by 5 bases, with 14 bases between. The CDR3 has 13 amino acids. CDR1 is DFQATT, CDR2 SNEGSKA, per germline (reference sequence).

V is TRBV12-5 and J is TRBJ2-7, with D unclear. Trimming removed 1 base at V and 5 bases at J, with 6 bases between. The CDR3 sequence is 12 residues long. Germline V gene lookup returns CDR1 LGHNT and CDR2 FRNRAP. The CDR3 reads CASGLAGDEQYF. CDR3 in DNA: TGTGCTAGTGGTTTGGCTGGAGACGAGCAGTACTTC. Full variable domain (rest looked up from reference TRBV12-5 and TRBJ2-7): DARVTQTPRHKVTEMGQEVTMRCQPILGHNTVFWYRQTMMQGLELLAYFRNRAPLDDSGMPKDRFSAEMPDATLATLKIQPSEPRDSAVYFCASGLAGDEQYFGPGTRLTVT.

This chain uses TRBV4-2 with TRBJ1-1; D is uncertain. Trimming cost V 0 bases and J 0 bases, with 2 bases left between them. This CDR3 region has 13 residues. Germline V gene sequence: CDR1 LGHNA, CDR2 YNFKEQ. CDR3 nucleotide sequence: TGTGCCAGCAGCCAAGACATGAACACTGAAGCTTTCTTT. Its translation: CASSQDMNTEAFF.

The chain joins TRBV2 to TRBJ2-5; no definite D call. Trimming left V 1 base short and J 0 bases short, with 6 bases between. The CDR3 consists of 14 residues. The germline V gene encodes CDR1 SNHLY and CDR2 FYNNEI. The CDR3 region is CASSEGAYQETQYF. CDR3 DNA: TGTGCCAGCAGTGAAGGGGCGTACCAAGAGACCCAGTACTTC.